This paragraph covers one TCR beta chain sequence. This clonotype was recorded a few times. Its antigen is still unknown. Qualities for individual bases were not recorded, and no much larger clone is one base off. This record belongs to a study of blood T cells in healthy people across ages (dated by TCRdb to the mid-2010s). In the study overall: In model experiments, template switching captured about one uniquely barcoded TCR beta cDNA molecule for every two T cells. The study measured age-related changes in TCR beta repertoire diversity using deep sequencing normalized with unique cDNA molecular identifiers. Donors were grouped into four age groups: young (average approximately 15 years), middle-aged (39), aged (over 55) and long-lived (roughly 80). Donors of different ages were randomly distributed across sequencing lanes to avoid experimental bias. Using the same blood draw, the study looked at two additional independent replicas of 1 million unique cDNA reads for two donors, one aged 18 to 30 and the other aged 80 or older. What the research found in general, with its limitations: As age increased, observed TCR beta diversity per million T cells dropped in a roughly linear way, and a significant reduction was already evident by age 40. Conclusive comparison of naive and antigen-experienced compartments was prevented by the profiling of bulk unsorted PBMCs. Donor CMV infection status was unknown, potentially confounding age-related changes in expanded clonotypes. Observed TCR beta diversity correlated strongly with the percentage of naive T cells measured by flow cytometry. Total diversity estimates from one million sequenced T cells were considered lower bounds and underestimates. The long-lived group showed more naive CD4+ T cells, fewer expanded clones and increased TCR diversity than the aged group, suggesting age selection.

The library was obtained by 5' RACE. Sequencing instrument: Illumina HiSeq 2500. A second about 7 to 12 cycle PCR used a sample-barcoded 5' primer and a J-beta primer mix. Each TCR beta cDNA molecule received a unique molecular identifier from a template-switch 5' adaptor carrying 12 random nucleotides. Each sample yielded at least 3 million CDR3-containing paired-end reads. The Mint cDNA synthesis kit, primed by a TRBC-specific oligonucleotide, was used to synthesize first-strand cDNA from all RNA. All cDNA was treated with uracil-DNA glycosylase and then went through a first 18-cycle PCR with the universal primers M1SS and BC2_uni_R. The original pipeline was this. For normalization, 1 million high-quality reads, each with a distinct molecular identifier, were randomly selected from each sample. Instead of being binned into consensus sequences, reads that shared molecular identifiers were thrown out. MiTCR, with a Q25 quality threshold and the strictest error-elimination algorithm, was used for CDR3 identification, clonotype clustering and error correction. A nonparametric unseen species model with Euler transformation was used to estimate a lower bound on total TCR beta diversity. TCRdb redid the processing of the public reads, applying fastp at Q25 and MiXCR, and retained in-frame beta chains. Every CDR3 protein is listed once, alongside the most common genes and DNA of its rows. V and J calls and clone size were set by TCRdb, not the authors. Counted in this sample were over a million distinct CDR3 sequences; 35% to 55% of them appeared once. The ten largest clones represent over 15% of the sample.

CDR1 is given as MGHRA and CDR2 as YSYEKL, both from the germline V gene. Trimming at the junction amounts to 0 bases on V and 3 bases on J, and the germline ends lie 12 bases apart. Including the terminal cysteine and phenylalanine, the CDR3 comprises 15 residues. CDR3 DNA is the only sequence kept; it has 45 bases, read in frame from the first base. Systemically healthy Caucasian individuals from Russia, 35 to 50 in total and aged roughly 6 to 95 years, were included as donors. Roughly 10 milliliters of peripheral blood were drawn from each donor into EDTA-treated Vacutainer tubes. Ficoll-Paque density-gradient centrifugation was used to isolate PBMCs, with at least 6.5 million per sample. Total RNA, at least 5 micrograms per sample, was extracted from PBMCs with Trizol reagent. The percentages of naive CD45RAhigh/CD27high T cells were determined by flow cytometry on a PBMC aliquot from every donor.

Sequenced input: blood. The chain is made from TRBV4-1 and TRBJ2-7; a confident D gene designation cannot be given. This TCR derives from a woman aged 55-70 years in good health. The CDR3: CASSQEPAGLYEQYF. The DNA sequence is TGCGCCAGCAGCCAAGAGCCGGCAGGCCTCTACGAGCAGTACTTC.